A selection of T cell receptor beta chains follows, all from one sample in a study of blood T cell repertoires in COVID-19. Assay: immunoSEQ multiplex PCR; the TCRdb copy retains only in-frame clones and omits some. The sample yields some 380,000 clones, around 87% seen once. The specimen sequenced was peripheral blood. These receptors all stem from a man aged 18 to 35 with active or convalescent COVID-19. Both conserved end residues are part of each CDR3.

CDR3aa: CSVRLAAGELFF
v_gene: TRBV29-1
j_gene: TRBJ2-2

CDR3aa: CASSGGLAGFSYEQYF
v_gene: TRBV28
j_gene: TRBJ2-7

CDR3aa: CAISEQGNQPQHF
v_gene: TRBV10-3
j_gene: TRBJ1-5

CDR3aa: CASTQGDLAWEQFF
v_gene: TRBV28
j_gene: TRBJ2-1

CDR3aa: CASSPRVLAGEKLFF
v_gene: TRBV27
j_gene: TRBJ1-4

CDR3aa: CASSKNPGQINTGELFF
v_gene: TRBV18
j_gene: TRBJ2-2

CDR3aa: CASSDRGLEQYF
v_gene: TRBV19
j_gene: TRBJ2-7

CDR3aa: CASSLGEVTGGYTF
v_gene: TRBV5-1
j_gene: TRBJ1-2

CDR3aa: CASSLIPGFFTGELFF
v_gene: TRBV27
j_gene: TRBJ2-2

CDR3aa: CASSPRGLSGANVLTF
v_gene: TRBV21-1
j_gene: TRBJ2-6

CDR3aa: CASSPRTGTTNEKLFF
v_gene: TRBV19
j_gene: TRBJ1-4

CDR3aa: CASIIEGVNSPLHF
v_gene: TRBV27
j_gene: TRBJ1-6

CDR3aa: CASGTGTYTEAFF
v_gene: TRBV28
j_gene: TRBJ1-1

CDR3aa: CASSKDSHTGELFF
v_gene: TRBV7-2
j_gene: TRBJ2-2

CDR3aa: CASSPMVAVGLFF
v_gene: TRBV18
j_gene: TRBJ1-4

CDR3aa: CASSQDGGAGQPQHF
v_gene: TRBV4-3
j_gene: TRBJ1-5

CDR3aa: CASSLGRPSGETQYF
v_gene: TRBV11-1
j_gene: TRBJ2-5

CDR3aa: CASSQDTGELFF
v_gene: TRBV7-9
j_gene: TRBJ2-2

CDR3aa: CASSETGPTYNSPLHF
v_gene: TRBV7-9
j_gene: TRBJ1-6

CDR3aa: CASSLEGGSNQPQHF
v_gene: TRBV5-1
j_gene: TRBJ1-5

CDR3aa: CASSPPLGQREKLFF
v_gene: TRBV28
j_gene: TRBJ1-4

CDR3aa: CASSFVTGPSSYEQYF
v_gene: TRBV7-8
j_gene: TRBJ2-7

CDR3aa: CASSLQGWAGNEQFF
v_gene: TRBV27
j_gene: TRBJ2-1

CDR3aa: CASSLTGGLGDTQYF
v_gene: TRBV5-1
j_gene: TRBJ2-3

CDR3aa: CASSLKDSVAFF
v_gene: TRBV5-5
j_gene: TRBJ1-1

CDR3aa: CASSLAGLVWEQYF
v_gene: TRBV7-8
j_gene: TRBJ2-7

CDR3aa: CASRAILVTSSDSF
v_gene: TRBV6-5
j_gene: TRBJ2-7

CDR3aa: CASTPDRGTDTQYF
v_gene: TRBV19
j_gene: TRBJ2-3

CDR3aa: CASTTDAYEQYF
v_gene: TRBV12-3/TRBV12-4
j_gene: TRBJ2-7

CDR3aa: CASSPRVPDTGELFF
v_gene: TRBV18
j_gene: TRBJ2-2

CDR3aa: CASSLGGREFEQFF
v_gene: TRBV7-2
j_gene: TRBJ2-1

CDR3aa: CASSRSDSGNTIYF
v_gene: TRBV3-1/TRBV3-2
j_gene: TRBJ1-3

CDR3aa: CASSGQGIHGYTF
v_gene: TRBV9
j_gene: TRBJ1-2

CDR3aa: CASTLSDSWNSPLHF
v_gene: TRBV19
j_gene: TRBJ1-6

CDR3aa: CASSLTSVAYNEQFF
v_gene: TRBV19
j_gene: TRBJ2-1

CDR3aa: CASSLAGWGPLSNEQFF
v_gene: TRBV5-4
j_gene: TRBJ2-1

CDR3aa: CATSDWSPGADTQYF
v_gene: TRBV24-1
j_gene: TRBJ2-3

CDR3aa: CASSQDIWDSKAFF
v_gene: TRBV4-1
j_gene: TRBJ1-1

CDR3aa: CSVARDRDVKLFF
v_gene: TRBV29-1
j_gene: TRBJ1-4

CDR3aa: CASRREAGELFF
v_gene: TRBV7-3
j_gene: TRBJ2-2

CDR3aa: CASSSVGGQVETQYF
v_gene: TRBV7-3
j_gene: TRBJ2-5

CDR3aa: CASSQGPRVGEQYF
v_gene: TRBV3-1/TRBV3-2
j_gene: TRBJ2-7

CDR3aa: CASIHNTGELFF
v_gene: TRBV28
j_gene: TRBJ2-2

CDR3aa: CASTLGTSLGYTF
v_gene: TRBV19
j_gene: TRBJ1-2

CDR3aa: CASSQLGRMAGELFF
v_gene: TRBV4-1
j_gene: TRBJ2-2

CDR3aa: CASSLGTGGDTQYF
v_gene: TRBV7-6
j_gene: TRBJ2-3

CDR3aa: CASSRTADANYGYTF
v_gene: TRBV6-2/TRBV6-3
j_gene: TRBJ1-2

CDR3aa: CASNRGAEQYF
v_gene: TRBV2
j_gene: TRBJ2-7